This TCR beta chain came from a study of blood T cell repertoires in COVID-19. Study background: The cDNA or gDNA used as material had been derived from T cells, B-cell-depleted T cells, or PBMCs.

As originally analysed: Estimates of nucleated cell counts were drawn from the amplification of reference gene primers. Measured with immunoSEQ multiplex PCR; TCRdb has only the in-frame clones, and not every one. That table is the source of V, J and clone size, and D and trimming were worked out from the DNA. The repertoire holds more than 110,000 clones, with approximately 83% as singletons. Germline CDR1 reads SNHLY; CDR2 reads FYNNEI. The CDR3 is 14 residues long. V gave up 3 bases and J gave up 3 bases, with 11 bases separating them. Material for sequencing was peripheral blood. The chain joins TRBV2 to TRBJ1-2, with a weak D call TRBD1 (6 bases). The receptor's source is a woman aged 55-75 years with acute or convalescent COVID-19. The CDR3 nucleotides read TGTGCCAGCAGTGAGCAGGGGAAACACTATGGCTACACCTTC. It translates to CASSEQGKHYGYTF.